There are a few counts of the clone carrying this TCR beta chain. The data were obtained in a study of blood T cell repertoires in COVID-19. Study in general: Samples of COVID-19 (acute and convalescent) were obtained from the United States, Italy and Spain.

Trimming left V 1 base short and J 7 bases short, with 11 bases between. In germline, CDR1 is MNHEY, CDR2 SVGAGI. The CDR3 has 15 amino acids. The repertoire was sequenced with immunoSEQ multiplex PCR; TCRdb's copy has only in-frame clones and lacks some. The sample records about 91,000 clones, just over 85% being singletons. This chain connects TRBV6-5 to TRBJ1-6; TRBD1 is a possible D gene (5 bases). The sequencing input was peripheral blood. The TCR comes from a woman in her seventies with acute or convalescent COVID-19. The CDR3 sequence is CASSYYREGNSPLHF. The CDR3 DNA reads TGTGCCAGCAGTTACTACCGGGAGGGGAATTCACCCCTCCACTTT.